The T cell receptor (beta chain) under discussion was sequenced for a study of blood T cells in healthy people across ages. Broader study findings: Significant beta diversity loss was already apparent by age approximately 38, declining roughly linearly. Naive T cell percentage and TCR beta diversity correlated strongly. Fewer expanded clones and more diversity marked long-lived versus aged donors.

Per germline, CDR1 SEHNR and CDR2 FQNEAQ (reference sequence). The CDR3 contains 14 residues. This clonotype was seen once. No antigen is known for it. For the second PCR, which ran for about 6 to 12 cycles, a sample-barcoded 5' primer and a J-beta primer mix were used. Each cDNA molecule, via a template-switch adaptor with 12 random nucleotides, was tagged. TCRdb reprocessed the 5' RACE reads via MiXCR and lists one record per CDR3 protein. The table has fewer than 900,000 distinct CDR3 sequences, approximately 50% seen once; the top ten hold under 35%. The material sequenced was blood. The chain is built from TRBV7-9 and TRBJ2-1, with D possibly matching TRBD2 (7 bases). The end of the DNA fits TRBJ2-7 better, so the J call may be wrong. This clonotype was obtained from a woman aged 60-75 years in good health. CDR3 in DNA: TGTGCCAGCAGCCCAGCGAGGGGGAGGGATGAGCAGTACTTC. Translated: CASSPARGRDEQYF.